This T cell receptor (beta chain) was profiled in a study of T cell repertoires in cytomegalovirus infection. Study as a whole: Signatures in public TCR beta sequences pointed to both CMV infection and matching HLA type. General study findings and limits: Identification of carriers of CMV plus the relevant HLA was achieved through cumulative public TCR beta family frequency. Ex vivo responses were dominated by HLA-C-restricted CMV-specific TCR beta clonotypes.

This clonotype was seen repeatedly, ten times or more. As yet, its antigen is unknown. Germline V gene data show CDR1 as MDHEN and CDR2 as SYDVKM. The CDR3 has 14 residues. V lost 6 bases and J lost 6, with 15 bases in between. TCRdb re-called the reads through MiXCR, storing one row per CDR3 protein. The data hold some 150,000 distinct CDR3 sequences, with 5% to 6.5% observed a single time. The sample taken for sequencing was PBMCs. The rearrangement uses TRBV28 and TRBJ1-3; D possibly corresponds to TRBD1 (5 bases). This clonotype was sampled from a human donor in good health (CMV status not recorded). Some clones in this sample may be carry-over from other donors' samples. CDR3 amino acids: CASRIDSGVNTIYF. The CDR3 nucleotides read TGTGCCAGCAGAATAGACAGTGGGGTAAACACCATATATTTT. Based on the CDR3 plus reference TRBV28 and TRBJ1-3, the full variable domain is DVKVTQSSRYLVKRTGEKVFLECVQDMDHENMFWYRQDPGLGLRLIYFSYDVKMKEKGDIPEGYSVSREKKERFSLILESASTNQTSMYLCASRIDSGVNTIYFGEGSWLTVV.